This TCR beta chain was profiled in a study of blood T cell repertoires in COVID-19. Study in general: COVID-19 samples from acute and convalescent phases originated in the United States, Italy and Spain.

Source study methods: Estimation of nucleated cell counts was performed using reference gene primer amplification. Sequenced by immunoSEQ multiplex PCR; TCRdb stores in-frame clones only, minus some. Clone size and V and J calls were adopted from that table, with D and trimming inferred from the DNA. The sample lists 150,000 to 200,000 clones, roughly 87% occurring once. The V gene end was trimmed by 6 bases and the J gene end by 4 bases; junction bases not matched to a gene: 8. The CDR3 has 15 residues. Germline V CDR1 and CDR2: MNHNS, SASEGT. The sample consisted of peripheral blood. This chain uses TRBV6-1 with TRBJ1-2; 10 bases align to TRBD1. The sequence came from a woman aged 65 to 85 with COVID-19, enrolled during active disease. CDR3 loop: CASRPGTGEGYGYTF. The CDR3 coding sequence is TGTGCCAGCAGACCAGGGACAGGGGAAGGCTATGGCTACACCTTC.